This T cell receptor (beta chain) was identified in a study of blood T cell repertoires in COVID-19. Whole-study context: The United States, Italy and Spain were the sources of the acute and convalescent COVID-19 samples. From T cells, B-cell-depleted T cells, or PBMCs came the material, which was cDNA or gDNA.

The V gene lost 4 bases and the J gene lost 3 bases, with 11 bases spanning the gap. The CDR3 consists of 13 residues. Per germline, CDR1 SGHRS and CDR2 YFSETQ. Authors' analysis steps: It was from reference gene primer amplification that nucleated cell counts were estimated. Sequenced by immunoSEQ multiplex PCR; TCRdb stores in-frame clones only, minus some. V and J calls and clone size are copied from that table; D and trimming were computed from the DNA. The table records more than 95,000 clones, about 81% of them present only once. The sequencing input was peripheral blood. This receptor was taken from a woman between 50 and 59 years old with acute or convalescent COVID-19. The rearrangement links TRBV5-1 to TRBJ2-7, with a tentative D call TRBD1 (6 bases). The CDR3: CASSSRGSYEQYF. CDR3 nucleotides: TGCGCCAGCAGCAGCAGGGGTAGCTACGAGCAGTACTTC.